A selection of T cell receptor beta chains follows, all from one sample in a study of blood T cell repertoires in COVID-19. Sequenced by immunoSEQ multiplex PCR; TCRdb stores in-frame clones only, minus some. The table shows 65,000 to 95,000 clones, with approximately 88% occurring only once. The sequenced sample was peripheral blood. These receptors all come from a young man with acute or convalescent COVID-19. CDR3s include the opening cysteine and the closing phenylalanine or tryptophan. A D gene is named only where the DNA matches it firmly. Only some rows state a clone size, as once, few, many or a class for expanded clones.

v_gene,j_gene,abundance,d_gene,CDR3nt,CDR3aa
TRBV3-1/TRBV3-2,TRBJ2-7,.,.,TGTGCCAGCAGCCAAGATCTGCCGGGAAGCGACGAGCAGTACTTC,CASSQDLPGSDEQYF
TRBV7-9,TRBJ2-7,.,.,TGTGCCAGCAGCTCTAAGCTCGGCGAGCAGTACTTC,CASSSKLGEQYF
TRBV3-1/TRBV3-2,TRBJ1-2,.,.,TGTGCCAGCAGCCAAGAGGGGGGGGCGAGTGGCTACACCTTC,CASSQEGGASGYTF
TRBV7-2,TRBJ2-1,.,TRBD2,TGTGCCAGCAGCTCCTTTGGAGTGGCTAGCGGCACCAATGAGCAGTTCTTC,CASSSFGVASGTNEQFF
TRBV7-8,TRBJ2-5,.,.,TGTGCCAGCAGCTTAGGACTAGGCGAGACCCAGTACTTC,CASSLGLGETQYF
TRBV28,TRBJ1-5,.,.,TGTGCCAGCAGCCAGACAGGCTATAGCAATCAGCCCCAGCATTTT,CASSQTGYSNQPQHF
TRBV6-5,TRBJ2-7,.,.,TGTGCCAGCAGTTCTACGGACTTTAAAAGCTACGAGCAGTACTTC,CASSSTDFKSYEQYF
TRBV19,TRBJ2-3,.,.,TGTGCCAGTAGTATCAGGGGAGATACGCAGTATTTT,CASSIRGDTQYF
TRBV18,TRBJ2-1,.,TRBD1,TGTGCCAGCTCACCCCGGACAGGAAGCGGTGAGCAGTTCTTC,CASSPRTGSGEQFF
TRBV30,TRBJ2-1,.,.,TGTGCCTATCTCCCGACTCAAAGTAACAATGAGCAGTTCTTC,CAYLPTQSNNEQFF
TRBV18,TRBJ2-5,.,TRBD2,TGTGCCAGCTCACACGGACTAGCGTCGTCAGAGACCCAGTACTTC,CASSHGLASSETQYF
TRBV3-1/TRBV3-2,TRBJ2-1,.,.,TGTGCCAGCAGCCAACGAAGGAGGAACAATGAGCAGTTCTTC,CASSQRRRNNEQFF
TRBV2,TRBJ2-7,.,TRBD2,TGTGCCAGCAGTGATGTCGCGGGAGTTAGCGAGCAGTACTTC,CASSDVAGVSEQYF
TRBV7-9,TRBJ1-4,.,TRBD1,TGTGCCAGCAGCAGAAGACAGGGGGCGGACGAAAAACTGTTTTTT,CASSRRQGADEKLFF
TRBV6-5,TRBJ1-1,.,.,TGTGCCAGCAGCGATTTCCAGGGTAACACTGAAGCTTTCTTT,CASSDFQGNTEAFF
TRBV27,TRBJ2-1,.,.,TGTGCCAGCAGGGAGGATACTAGCTCCTACAATGAGCAGTTCTTC,CASREDTSSYNEQFF
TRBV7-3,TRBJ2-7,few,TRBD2,TGTGCCAGCAGCTTAAGGGGGACTAGCTCCTACGAGCAGTACTTC,CASSLRGTSSYEQYF
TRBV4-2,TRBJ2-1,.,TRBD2,TGTGCCAGCAGCCAAGATGTCCCGGGGGGGGGTTATGGGTATGAGCAGTTCTTC,CASSQDVPGGGYGYEQFF
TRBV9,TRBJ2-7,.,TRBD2,TGTGCCAGCAGCGTAGGGGAGGGTCGGAACGAGCAGTACTTC,CASSVGEGRNEQYF
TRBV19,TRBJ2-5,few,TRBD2,TGTGCCAGTGGGGTATGGTCCGGGAGGACTCAAGAGACCCAGTACTTC,CASGVWSGRTQETQYF
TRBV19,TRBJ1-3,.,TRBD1,TGTGCCAGTAGCACAGGGGGTAATGGAAACACCATATATTTT,CASSTGGNGNTIYF
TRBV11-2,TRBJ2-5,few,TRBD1,TGTGCCAGCAGCTTCGGGACAGGGGTAGGAGAGACCCAGTACTTC,CASSFGTGVGETQYF
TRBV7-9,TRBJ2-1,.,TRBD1,TGTGCCGGAGCCGGGACAGCCTACAATGAGCAGTTCTTC,CAGAGTAYNEQFF
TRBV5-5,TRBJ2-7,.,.,TGTGCCAGCAGCTTTGGCTCCTCCTACGAGCAGTACTTC,CASSFGSSYEQYF
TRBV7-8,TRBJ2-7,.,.,TGTGCCAGCAGCCCTAGCTCCTACGAGCAGTACTTC,CASSPSSYEQYF
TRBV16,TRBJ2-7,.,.,TGTGCCAGCAGCCAATCTGGAACAGGTTACGAGCAGTACTTC,CASSQSGTGYEQYF
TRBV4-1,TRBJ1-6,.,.,TGCGCCAGCAGCCAGGCGGATGGTTCCAGCTCCTATAATTCACCCCTCCACTTT,CASSQADGSSSYNSPLHF
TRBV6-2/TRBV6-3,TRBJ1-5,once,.,TGTGCCAGCAGTTACTCAAGGGGCAGCAATCAGCCCCAGCATTTT,CASSYSRGSNQPQHF
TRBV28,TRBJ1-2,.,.,TGTGCCAGCGAAAGGGGCACCAACTATGGCTACACCTTC,CASERGTNYGYTF
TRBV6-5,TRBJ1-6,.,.,TGTGCCAGCATGCGGCAGGGCTTTTCACCCCTCCACTTT,CASMRQGFSPLHF
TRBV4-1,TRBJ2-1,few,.,TGCGCCAGCAGCACCCCTGGTGGGAAGGAGGCTACCTCCTTTAAGGATGAGCAGTTCTTC,CASSTPGGKEATSFKDEQFF
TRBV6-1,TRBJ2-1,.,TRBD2,TGTGCCAGCAGTGAGCGCCTAGCGGGAGCGGATGAGCAGTTCTTC,CASSERLAGADEQFF